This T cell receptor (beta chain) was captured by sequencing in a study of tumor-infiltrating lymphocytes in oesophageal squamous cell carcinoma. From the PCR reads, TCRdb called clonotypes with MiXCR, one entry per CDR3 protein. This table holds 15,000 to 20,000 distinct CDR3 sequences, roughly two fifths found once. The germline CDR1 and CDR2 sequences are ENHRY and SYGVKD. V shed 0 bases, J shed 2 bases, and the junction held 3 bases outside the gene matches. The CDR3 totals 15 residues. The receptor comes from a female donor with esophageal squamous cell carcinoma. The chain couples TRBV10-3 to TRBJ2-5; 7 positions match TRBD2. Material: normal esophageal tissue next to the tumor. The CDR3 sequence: CAISESGGLQETQYF. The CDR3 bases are TGTGCCATCAGTGAGTCTGGGGGACTACAAGAGACCCAGTACTTC.